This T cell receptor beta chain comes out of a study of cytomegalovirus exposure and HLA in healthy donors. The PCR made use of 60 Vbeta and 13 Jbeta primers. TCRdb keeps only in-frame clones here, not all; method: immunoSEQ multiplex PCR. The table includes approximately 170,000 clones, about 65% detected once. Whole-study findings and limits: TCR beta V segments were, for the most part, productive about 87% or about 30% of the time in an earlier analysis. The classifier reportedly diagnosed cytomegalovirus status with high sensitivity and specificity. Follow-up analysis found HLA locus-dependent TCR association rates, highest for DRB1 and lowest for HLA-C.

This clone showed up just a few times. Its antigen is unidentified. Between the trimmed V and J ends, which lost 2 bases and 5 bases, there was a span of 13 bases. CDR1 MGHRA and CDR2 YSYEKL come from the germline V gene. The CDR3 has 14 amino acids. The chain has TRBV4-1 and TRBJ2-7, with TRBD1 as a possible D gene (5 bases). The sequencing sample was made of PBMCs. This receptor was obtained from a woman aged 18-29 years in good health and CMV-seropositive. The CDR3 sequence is CASSQSRRADEQYF. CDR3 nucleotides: TGCGCCAGCAGCCAATCGCGCAGGGCGGACGAGCAGTACTTC.